This TCR beta chain was recorded in a study of Graves' ophthalmopathy and Graves' hyperthyroidism. This clonotype came up many times. Its cognate antigen is unknown. Regarding the study as a whole: The authors also found most expanded thyroid clonotypes above 0.001 frequency in blood.

V lost 3 bases, J lost 4 bases, and 9 bases lay in between. Per germline, CDR1 MNHNS and CDR2 SASEGT. CDR3 length: 13 amino acids. Amplification from RNA transcripts yielded the TCR beta CDR3 regions. RT-PCR with HTBI primers came first, then second-round multiplex PCR. TCRdb analysed the multiplex PCR reads with MiXCR anew, one entry per CDR3 protein. The sample lists roughly 160,000 distinct CDR3 sequences, 30% to 45% occurring once. Having ophthalmopathy, the donors showed moderate-to-severe activity, CAS ≥3 and NOSPECS ≥4, with disease lasting under 3 months. Clinical symptoms, serum thyroxine, TRAb, thyroid ultrasound and orbital computed tomography determined diagnosis. What supplied the PBMCs was roughly 10 ml of fresh peripheral blood.

Input material: peripheral blood. The chain carries TRBV6-1 and TRBJ2-5; D is ambiguous. The sequence came from a man in his thirties or forties with Graves' ophthalmopathy. In DNA, the CDR3 is TGTGCCAGCAGTGATAACTTGGGAGAGACCCAGTACTTC. Translated: CASSDNLGETQYF.